This TCR beta chain stems from a study of blood T cell repertoires in COVID-19. Clones were sequenced by immunoSEQ multiplex PCR, and TCRdb holds only the in-frame ones, with some missing. The data show some 350,000 clones, approximately 90% seen once. Per the germline V gene, CDR1 is SQVTM and CDR2 is ANQGSEA. This CDR3 is 13 amino acids long. V lost 4 bases and J lost 4, with 11 bases in between. The chain employs TRBV29-1 and TRBJ2-1; D is ambiguous. The receptor's source is a young woman who had recovered from COVID-19. The sequencing input was peripheral blood. The CDR3 is CSVVFGGYNEQFF. The CDR3 coding sequence is TGCAGCGTTGTATTTGGCGGTTACAATGAGCAGTTCTTC.